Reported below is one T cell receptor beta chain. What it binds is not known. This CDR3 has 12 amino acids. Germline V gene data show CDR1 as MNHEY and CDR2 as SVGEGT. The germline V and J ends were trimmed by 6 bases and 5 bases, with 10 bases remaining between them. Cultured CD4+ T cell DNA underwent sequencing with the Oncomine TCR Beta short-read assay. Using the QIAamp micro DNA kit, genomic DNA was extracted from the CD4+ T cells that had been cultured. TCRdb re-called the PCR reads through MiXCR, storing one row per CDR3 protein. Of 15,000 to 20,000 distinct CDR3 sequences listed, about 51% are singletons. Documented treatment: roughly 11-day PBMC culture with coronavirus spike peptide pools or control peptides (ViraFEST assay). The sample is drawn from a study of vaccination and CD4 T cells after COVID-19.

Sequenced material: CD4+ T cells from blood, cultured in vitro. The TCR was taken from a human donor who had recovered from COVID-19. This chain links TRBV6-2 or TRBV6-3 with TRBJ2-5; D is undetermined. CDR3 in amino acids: CASRPLGETQYF. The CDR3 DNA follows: TGTGCCAGCAGACCACTCGGGGAGACCCAGTACTTC.